This TCR beta chain was sequenced during a study of cytomegalovirus exposure and HLA in healthy donors. Points from the study as a whole: Cytomegalovirus-associated status was assigned to 164 TCR beta chains. In a later analysis, TCR beta V- and J-gene trimming was associated with a missense DCLRE1C variant. Cytomegalovirus status was reportedly diagnosed by the classifier with high sensitivity and specificity. Earlier analysis yielded a pattern in which most TCR beta V segments were productive about 90% or about 30% of the time.

The sample holds one count of this clone. Antigen unknown. In the PCR, 60 Vbeta and 13 Jbeta primers were used. The data were produced by immunoSEQ multiplex PCR, yet TCRdb's version contains in-frame clones alone and is incomplete. Altogether 170,000 or so clones are present, under 85% being singletons, with the ten largest covering roughly 5.2%. CDR1 is MNHEY, CDR2 SVGAGI, per germline. The CDR3 sequence is 11 residues long. Trimming shortened V by 8 bases and J by 4 bases, and 7 bases separated the two germline ends. The specimen was PBMCs. This clonotype originated in a man aged 18 to 35 in good health and CMV-seronegative. The chain employs TRBV6-5 and TRBJ2-3; no definite D call. DNA for the CDR3: TGTGCCAGCGCTGGAGCAGATACGCAGTATTTT. Its translation: CASAGADTQYF.